The clone carrying this TCR beta chain was counted once. The source of the sample is a study of blood T cell repertoires in COVID-19. CDR1 DFQATT and CDR2 SNEGSKA come from the germline V gene (reference sequence). CDR3 size: 10 residues. V was shortened by 2 bases and J by 14 bases, with 11 bases between the two germline ends. Some clones are missing from TCRdb's copy, which holds only in-frame ones; the method was immunoSEQ multiplex PCR. This sample has approximately 140,000 clones, with over 75% found just once. The source of this sequence is a human donor in a cohort sampled during active COVID-19. Sequencing was performed on peripheral blood. The V call is TRBV20-1, the J call TRBJ2-3, with D possibly being TRBD1 (6 bases). The CDR3 region is CSARLGGWYF. In DNA, the CDR3 is TGCAGTGCTAGACTAGGGGGATGGTATTTT.